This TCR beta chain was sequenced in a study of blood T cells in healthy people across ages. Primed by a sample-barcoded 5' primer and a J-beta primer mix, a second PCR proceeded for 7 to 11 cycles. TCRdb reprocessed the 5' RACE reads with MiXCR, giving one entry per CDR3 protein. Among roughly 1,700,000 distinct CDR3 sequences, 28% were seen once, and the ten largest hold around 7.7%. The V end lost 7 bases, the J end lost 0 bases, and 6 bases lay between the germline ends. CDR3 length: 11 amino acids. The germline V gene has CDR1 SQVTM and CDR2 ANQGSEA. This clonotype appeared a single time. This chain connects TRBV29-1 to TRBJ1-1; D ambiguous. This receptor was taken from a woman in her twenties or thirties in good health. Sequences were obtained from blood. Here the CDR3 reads CSAIMNTEAFF. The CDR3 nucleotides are TGCAGCGCGATCATGAACACTGAAGCTTTCTTT.